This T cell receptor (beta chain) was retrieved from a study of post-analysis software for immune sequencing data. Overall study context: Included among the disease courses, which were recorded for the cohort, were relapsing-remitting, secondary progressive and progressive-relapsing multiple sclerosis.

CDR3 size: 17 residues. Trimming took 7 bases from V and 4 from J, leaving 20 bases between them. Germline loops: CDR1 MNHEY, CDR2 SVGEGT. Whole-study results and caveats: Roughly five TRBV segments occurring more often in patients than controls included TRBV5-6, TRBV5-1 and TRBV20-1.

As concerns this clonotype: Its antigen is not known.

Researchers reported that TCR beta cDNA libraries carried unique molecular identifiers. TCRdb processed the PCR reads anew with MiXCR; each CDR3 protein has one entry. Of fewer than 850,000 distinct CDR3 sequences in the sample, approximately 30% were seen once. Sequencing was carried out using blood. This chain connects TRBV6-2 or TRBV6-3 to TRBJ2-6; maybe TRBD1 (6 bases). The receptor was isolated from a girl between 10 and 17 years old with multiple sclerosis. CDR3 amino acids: CASTRGHGNSGANVLTF. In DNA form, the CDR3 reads TGTGCCAGCACTAGGGGACATGGAAACTCGGGGGCCAACGTCCTGACTTTC.